The 23 T cell receptor beta chains listed next were all sequenced from one sample in a study of molecular identifiers for immune sequencing clone quantification. TCRdb reanalysed the PCR reads using MiXCR and keeps one entry per CDR3 protein. The table lists around 480,000 distinct CDR3 sequences, 20% to 25% of them singletons. Sequencing input: naive CD8+ T cells from blood, with Jurkat cell RNA spiked in. Indicated subset: FACS-sorted CD8+CD4-CCR7+CD45RA+ naive T cells. These TCRs come from a human donor in good health. Some libraries in this study had Jurkat cell RNA spiked in.

A remark on this clonotype: This may be a read error, as it is one base from a much larger clone. J is TRBJ2-7 and V is TRBV7-2; unclear D gene. The germline V and J ends were trimmed by 0 bases and 0 bases, with 12 bases remaining between them. The germline CDR1 and CDR2 sequences are SGHTA and FQGNSA. This CDR3 comprises 16 residues. The CDR3 DNA reads TGTGCCAGCAGCTTAGCGCCTCATTCCAACTCCTACGAGCAGTACTTC. Translated: CASSLAPHSNSYEQYF.

This clonotype was seen repeatedly, ten times or more. The genes are TRBV30 and TRBJ1-1; D call uncertain. V lost 0 bases and J 6 bases, leaving 2 bases between the germline ends. Germline V gene sequence: CDR1 GTSNPN, CDR2 SVGIG (reference sequence). The CDR3 contains 10 residues. This chain's CDR3 is CAWSVAEAFF. In DNA form, the CDR3 reads TGTGCCTGGAGTGTCGCTGAAGCTTTCTTT. The variable domain in full, with the rest retrieved from reference TRBV30 and TRBJ1-1, is SQTIHQWPATLVQPVGSPLSLECTVEGTSNPNLYWYRQAAGRGLQLLFYSVGIGQISSEVPQNLSASRPQDRQFILSSKKLLLSDSGFYLCAWSVAEAFFGQGTRLTVV.

A word on this clonotype: This CDR3 fails to terminate in the conserved phenylalanine or tryptophan, so it likely reflects a read error. The chain uses TRBV7-9 and TRBJ2-7; 8 positions match TRBD2. This CDR3 has 19 residues. CDR1 and CDR2 (germline): SEHNR, FQNEAQ (reference sequence). V trimming: 3 bases; J trimming: 0 bases; junction bases outside the gene matches: 16. This chain's CDR3 is CASSFRPGEAGVHSYEQYS. DNA of the CDR3: TGTGCCAGCAGCTTCCGGCCGGGAGAAGCGGGGGTCCACTCCTACGAGCAGTACTCC.

In its sample, this clonotype was seen many times. The chain is built from TRBV29-1 and TRBJ1-2; maybe TRBD1 (5 bases). This CDR3 comprises 13 residues. Germline V CDR1 and CDR2: SQVTM, ANQGSEA. V was cut by 3 bases and J by 0 bases, with 8 bases left in between. This CDR3 is CSVDDSSNYGYTF. DNA of the CDR3: TGCAGCGTTGATGACAGCTCTAACTATGGCTACACCTTC.

The sample holds many counts of this clonotype. This chain joins TRBV7-6 and TRBJ2-5; 9 bases align to TRBD2. The CDR3 consists of 17 residues. Losses at the gene ends were 1 base for V and 5 bases for J; bases not matched to a gene: 11. Germline CDR1 SGHVS, CDR2 FNYEAQ. The CDR3 coding sequence is TGTGCCAGCAGCTTAGTACTAGCGGGCCTCCTCGCGGAGACCCAGTACTTC. Translating it yields CASSLVLAGLLAETQYF.

The V and J genes are TRBV5-1 and TRBJ2-2; TRBD2 matches at 10 bases. The junction had 9 bases not matched to a gene; V was cut back by 4 bases and J by 0 bases. The CDR3 loop spans 18 amino acids. Germline-derived CDR1 and CDR2 are SGHRS and YFSETQ. CDR3 DNA: TGCGCCAGCAGCCCAAGTACGGGACTAGCGCCGAACACCGGGGAGCTGTTTTTT. Its translation: CASSPSTGLAPNTGELFF.

Notes on this clonotype: The junction shows a germline mismatch at one end, possibly a read error. This sequence joins TRBV28 and TRBJ1-1, with D possibly matching TRBD1 (6 bases). Germline V gene lookup returns CDR1 MDHEN and CDR2 SYDVKM. The CDR3 totals 14 residues. The CDR3 DNA sequence: TGTGCCAGCGGAAACAGGGCGGAAGGCACTGTAGCTTTCTTT. Residues: CASGNRAEGTVAFF.

The table lists this clonotype with many counts. The chain couples TRBV7-9 to TRBJ1-1; no clear D gene. There are 16 residues in the CDR3. Germline-derived CDR1 and CDR2 are SEHNR and FQNEAQ (reference sequence). V dropped 4 bases and J dropped 0 bases, with 15 bases sitting between them. Here the CDR3 reads CASSSSPTALNTEAFF. The CDR3 DNA reads as TGTGCCAGCAGCTCCTCCCCCACAGCCCTGAACACTGAAGCTTTCTTT.

This clonotype has ten or more counts. The chain uses TRBV19 and TRBJ2-3; TRBD2 matches 9 bases. The CDR3 has 15 residues. With 3 bases clipped from V and 6 bases from J, the junction kept 7 bases outside the gene matches. From germline, CDR1 is LNHDA and CDR2 SQIVND (reference sequence). The CDR3 DNA sequence: TGTGCCAGTAGTATTAGCGGGGGCCTCCTTGATACGCAGTATTTT. It is translated as CASSISGGLLDTQYF.

Turning to this clonotype: An end of the junction differs from the germline gene, which may be a read error. The chain combines TRBV7-9 with TRBJ2-7; D ambiguous. In germline, CDR1 is SEHNR, CDR2 FQNEAQ (reference sequence). CDR3 length equals 15 residues. CDR3 sequence: CTSSAPGLGHYEQYF. In DNA form, the CDR3 reads TGTACCAGCAGCGCGCCCGGGCTCGGGCACTACGAGCAGTACTTC.

This clonotype was picked up many times. The chain has TRBV6-5 and TRBJ2-1; perhaps TRBD1 as D (6 bases). The CDR3 runs to 15 residues. Between the trimmed V and J ends, which lost 0 bases and 9 bases, there was a span of 15 bases. CDR1 MNHEY and CDR2 SVGAGI come from the germline V gene. In DNA form, the CDR3 reads TGTGCCAGCAGTTACTCGATATCAGGGGATAGTGAGCAGTTCTTC. Its translation: CASSYSISGDSEQFF.

Details on this clonotype: An end of the junction does not agree with germline; a read error may underlie this. This chain links TRBV7-6 with TRBJ2-3, with TRBD2 matching 7 bases. The CDR3 length is 15 residues. Looked up from germline, CDR1 is SGHVS and CDR2 is FNYEAQ. This CDR3 is CAGSPGLPSTGTQYF. The CDR3 DNA follows: TGTGCCGGCAGCCCGGGACTACCGAGCACAGGTACGCAGTATTTT.

The table lists this clonotype with many counts. V gene TRBV9 combines with J gene TRBJ2-5; 10 bases align to TRBD2. With 3 bases clipped from V and 4 bases from J, the junction kept 0 bases outside the gene matches. There are 13 residues in the CDR3. The germline V gene encodes CDR1 SGDLS and CDR2 YYNGEE. The chain's CDR3 is CASSGTSGETQYF. In DNA, the CDR3 is TGTGCCAGCAGCGGGACTAGCGGAGAGACCCAGTACTTC.

This clonotype was counted between two and nine times. This could be a read error, since a much larger clone is one nucleotide away. The CDR3 sequence: CASSFTDRVFPDTQYF. The CDR3 DNA reads as TGTGCCAGCAGCTTTACAGACAGGGTGTTTCCAGATACGCAGTATTTT. The chain is built from TRBV7-9 and TRBJ2-3; 7 bases agree with TRBD1. After removal of 3 bases from V and 4 bases from J, the junction contained 10 bases not matched to a gene. There are 16 residues in the CDR3. The germline CDR1 and CDR2 sequences are SEHNR and FQNEAQ (reference sequence).

The chain combines TRBV6-2 or TRBV6-3 with TRBJ2-5; 9 bases line up with TRBD2. CDR1 is MNHEY, CDR2 SVGEGT, per germline. CDR3 length equals 17 residues. The V segment lost 1 base and the J segment 4 bases; nucleotides outside the gene matches: 10. CDR3 residues: CASSYYSAGGPVETQYF. CDR3 nucleotide sequence: TGTGCCAGCAGTTACTATTCGGCGGGAGGGCCAGTAGAGACCCAGTACTTC.

In this sample, this clonotype turned up many times. The chain combines TRBV6-6 with TRBJ2-7, with D possibly called TRBD1 or TRBD2 (5 bases each). V lost 0 bases to trimming and J lost 4 bases, with 13 bases between them. This CDR3 spans 15 amino acids. Germline CDR1 reads MNHNY; CDR2 reads SVGAGI (reference sequence). The CDR3 sequence: CASSYSSGRDYEQYF. The CDR3 coding sequence is TGTGCCAGCAGTTACTCTTCGGGACGGGATTACGAGCAGTACTTC.

Worth noting for this clonotype: This clone may be a read error of a much larger clone one base away. The chain is built from TRBV28 and TRBJ2-7; D possibly uses TRBD1 or TRBD2 (5 bases each). The CDR3 is 15 amino acids. The germline CDR1 and CDR2 sequences are MDHEN and SYDVKM. Trimming stripped 5 bases from V and 2 bases from J, with 16 bases between. CDR3 in DNA: TGTGCCAGCAGTCTCCTACGGGACCTACCCTACGAGCAGTACTTC. Its protein product is CASSLLRDLPYEQYF.

This clonotype was picked up many times. The V and J genes are TRBV27 and TRBJ2-7, with a tentative D call TRBD1 (5 bases). In germline, CDR1 is MNHEY, CDR2 SMNVEV (reference sequence). V lost 6 bases to trimming and J lost 3 bases, with 9 bases between them. The CDR3 loop spans 12 amino acids. The CDR3 DNA follows: TGTGCCAGCAGCTCCGACAGCTACGAGCAGTACTTC. Translating gives CASSSDSYEQYF.

The chain links TRBV27 to TRBJ2-7; TRBD1 might be the D (6 bases). V dropped 0 bases and J dropped 2 bases, with 8 bases sitting between them. The CDR3 has 14 residues. Germline V CDR1 and CDR2: MNHEY, SMNVEV (reference sequence). This CDR3 is CASSLSDSTYEQYF. The CDR3 DNA sequence: TGTGCCAGCAGTTTATCGGACAGCACCTACGAGCAGTACTTC.

This clonotype was counted ten times or more. The chain recombines TRBV5-1 with TRBJ2-7; either TRBD1 or TRBD2 may fit D (5 bases each). Trimming cost V 2 bases and J 4 bases, with 16 bases left between them. The germline V gene encodes CDR1 SGHRS and CDR2 YFSETQ. The CDR3 has 15 amino acids. The CDR3 spells CASSFTGGGGYEQYF. The CDR3 DNA reads TGCGCCAGCAGCTTTACAGGAGGAGGTGGGTACGAGCAGTACTTC.

A remark on this clonotype: It may be a read error: a sequence one base away is much more abundant. The chain joins TRBV29-1 to TRBJ2-1, with D unclear. CDR1 SQVTM and CDR2 ANQGSEA come from the germline V gene. The V and J ends lost 3 bases and 6 bases respectively, with 9 bases between them. The CDR3 is made up of 12 amino acids. CDR3 bases: TGCAGCGTTGAGAGTGTAATCAATGAGCAGTTCTTC. Its protein product is CSVESVINEQFF.

V gene TRBV4-1 combines with J gene TRBJ1-2, with 9 bases that match TRBD1. The germline gives CDR1 MGHRA, CDR2 YSYEKL. The V segment lost 4 bases and the J segment 7 bases; nucleotides outside the gene matches: 10. This CDR3 is 15 amino acids long. CDR3 sequence reads: CASSLTGGADCGYTF. The CDR3 coding sequence is TGCGCCAGCAGCCTAACAGGGGGCGCGGATTGTGGCTACACCTTC.

The genes are TRBV20-1 and TRBJ2-1, with 7 bases matching TRBD1. The junction had 13 bases not matched to a gene; V was cut back by 6 bases and J by 5 bases. The germline CDR1 and CDR2 sequences are DFQATT and SNEGSKA (reference sequence). The CDR3 is made up of 15 amino acids. CDR3 protein: CSAAFPGQSHNEQFF. The CDR3 nucleotides are TGCAGTGCCGCTTTCCCGGGACAGTCCCACAATGAGCAGTTCTTC.